This T cell receptor (beta chain) was found in a study of high-grade serous ovarian cancer treatment subgroups. As for the study in general: Each sample yielded on average approximately 7,500 unique TCR beta rearrangements from some 14,000 reads.

The assay was immunoSEQ multiplex PCR, and TCRdb's table has in-frame clones only and misses some. The sample lists 350 to 550 clones; over 65% were seen once. As regards this clone: What it binds is unknown.

From germline, CDR1 is SGHAT and CDR2 FQDESV (reference sequence). The germline V and J ends were trimmed by 3 bases and 2 bases, with 10 bases remaining between them. The CDR3 consists of 14 residues. General study findings and limits: Repertoire analysis covered CDR3 alone, not CDR1 or CDR2.

Tumor samples were obtained before definitive surgery or chemotherapy. The sequence derives from a human donor with high-grade serous ovarian cancer. Sequenced input: tumor tissue. The chain couples TRBV11-1 to TRBJ1-2, with D maybe TRBD1 (5 bases). In nucleotides, the CDR3 is TGTGCCAGCAGCTTTTCCGCAGGGAACTATGGCTACACCTTC. Translating gives CASSFSAGNYGYTF.